These 18 T cell receptor beta chains were all obtained from the same sample, sequenced in a study of blood T cell repertoires in COVID-19. Using immunoSEQ multiplex PCR, the repertoire was profiled, and TCRdb retains in-frame clones only, with some absent. The sample holds about 54,000 clones, about four fifths seen once. The source material was peripheral blood. The receptor source for this set is a woman aged 55-69 years with acute or convalescent COVID-19.

V and J are TRBV28 and TRBJ1-4; 8 nucleotides align to TRBD1. From germline, CDR1 is MDHEN and CDR2 SYDVKM. V shed 7 bases and J 8 bases; nucleotides not matched to a gene: 15. This CDR3 has 16 residues. The CDR3 nucleotides read TGTGCCAGCAATTCCTACGGCCGACAGGGGACCGAAAAACTGTTTTTT. Residues: CASNSYGRQGTEKLFF.

This clone was recorded once. The gene calls are TRBV5-4 and TRBJ1-4; TRBD1 aligns across 8 bases. Per the germline V gene, CDR1 is SGHNT and CDR2 is YYREEE (reference sequence). The CDR3 extends over 15 amino acids. The ends lost 5 bases at V and 0 bases at J; junction bases unmatched: 3. Written as DNA, the CDR3 is TGTGCCAGCAGGGCAGGGGGCGCAACTAATGAAAAACTGTTTTTT. Translating gives CASRAGGATNEKLFF.

Here the CDR3 reads CSVAEGQGAFGGAEKLFF. In nucleotides, the CDR3 is TGCAGCGTTGCTGAGGGACAGGGGGCATTCGGAGGGGCAGAAAAACTGTTTTTT. The chain employs TRBV29-1 and TRBJ1-4; 12 nucleotides agree with TRBD1. CDR3 length: 18 amino acids. Germline V gene data show CDR1 as SQVTM and CDR2 as ANQGSEA. V dropped 4 bases and J dropped 8; count of bases not matched to a gene: 17.

This clone was recorded a few times. The chain employs TRBV30 and TRBJ2-6; D gene ambiguous. CDR3 size: 14 residues. Germline V lookup: CDR1 GTSNPN, CDR2 SVGIG (reference sequence). V was clipped by 4 bases and J by 1 base, with 8 bases between them. The chain's CDR3 is CAWTPQSGANVLTF. The CDR3 DNA follows: TGTGCCTGGACCCCGCAGTCTGGGGCCAACGTCCTGACTTTC.

The gene calls are TRBV7-2 and TRBJ1-5; 7 bases map to TRBD1. The ends lost 5 bases at V and 2 bases at J; junction bases unmatched: 6. Germline CDR1 and CDR2: SGHTA and FQGNSA. The CDR3 length is 15 residues. CDR3 sequence: CASSTPGTGNQPQHF. The DNA of the CDR3 is TGTGCCAGCAGCACCCCCGGGACAGGCAATCAGCCCCAGCATTTT.

This clone has more than one count but fewer than ten. The chain has TRBV28 and TRBJ1-1; perhaps TRBD1 as D (5 bases). The length of the CDR3 is 15 residues. Germline assignment: CDR1 MDHEN and CDR2 SYDVKM. Between the trimmed V and J ends, which lost 5 bases and 1 base, there was a span of 14 bases. The CDR3 here is CASSPTTAGNTEAFF. The CDR3 nucleotides are TGTGCCAGCAGTCCCACGACAGCGGGGAACACTGAAGCTTTCTTT. Variable domain in full (rest from reference TRBV28 and TRBJ1-1): DVKVTQSSRYLVKRTGEKVFLECVQDMDHENMFWYRQDPGLGLRLIYFSYDVKMKEKGDIPEGYSVSREKKERFSLILESASTNQTSMYLCASSPTTAGNTEAFFGQGTRLTVV.

V usage is TRBV7-9 and J usage is TRBJ2-3, with 10 positions matching TRBD2. V trimming: 1 base; J trimming: 6 bases; junction bases outside the gene matches: 7. The germline CDR1 and CDR2 sequences are SEHNR and FQNEAQ (reference sequence). CDR3 length: 16 residues. The CDR3 bases are TGTGCCAGCAGCTTAGGGGAAGCGGGAGGGCCGGATACGCAGTATTTT. This gives the protein CASSLGEAGGPDTQYF.

The chain joins TRBV3-1 (or the pseudogene TRBV3-2) to TRBJ1-2; D ambiguous. The germline V and J ends were trimmed by 0 bases and 8 bases, with 10 bases remaining between them. Germline lookup yields CDR1 LGHDT and CDR2 YNNKEL (reference sequence). This CDR3 has 13 amino acids. Written as DNA, the CDR3 is TGTGCCAGCAGCCAAGATGCAGGAAGGGGCTACACCTTC. Amino acid sequence: CASSQDAGRGYTF.

This chain links TRBV24-1 with TRBJ2-2, with 11 bases that match TRBD2. Unmatched junction bases numbered 9, after V lost 3 bases and J lost 7 bases. Germline-derived CDR1 and CDR2 are KGHDR and SFDVKD. The length of the CDR3 is 17 residues. CDR3 bases: TGTGCCACCAGTGATCCGACTAGCGGGAAAGGTAACGGGGAGCTGTTTTTT. This codes for CATSDPTSGKGNGELFF.

The chain recombines TRBV30 with TRBJ1-2, with D perhaps TRBD1 (5 bases). Germline lookup yields CDR1 GTSNPN and CDR2 SVGIG (reference sequence). The CDR3 totals 12 residues. The V end lost 3 bases, the J end lost 7 bases, and 12 bases lay between the germline ends. In nucleotides, the CDR3 is TGTGCCTGGAGCCCCGGTGGGGCTGGCTACACCTTC. This codes for CAWSPGGAGYTF.

The chain couples TRBV5-1 to TRBJ2-3; D may be TRBD2 (7 bases). This CDR3 is built from 14 residues. In germline, CDR1 is SGHRS, CDR2 YFSETQ. V shed 6 bases and J shed 6 bases, with 17 bases lying between them. DNA for the CDR3: TGCGCCAGCATAAGGGGGGGGGCCGAGGATACGCAGTATTTT. This sequence encodes CASIRGGAEDTQYF. The full variable domain, completed using reference TRBV5-1 and TRBJ2-3, is KAGVTQTPRYLIKTRGQQVTLSCSPISGHRSVSWYQQTPGQGLQFLFEYFSETQRNKGNFPGRFSGRQFSNSRSEMNVSTLELGDSALYLCASIRGGAEDTQYFGPGTRLTVL.

CDR3 in DNA: TGTGCCAGCAGTCCCCTACGACTAGCGGTTAGCTCCTACAATGAGCAGTTCTTC. It yields the protein CASSPLRLAVSSYNEQFF. The chain has TRBV6-6 and TRBJ2-1; 9 positions match TRBD2. Trimming removed 5 bases from V and 0 bases from J; junction bases left unmatched: 11. Looked up from germline, CDR1 is MNHNY and CDR2 is SVGAGI (reference sequence). The CDR3 has 18 residues.

The chain links TRBV5-4 to TRBJ2-7; 12 positions agree with TRBD2. The CDR3 is 14 amino acids. The V gene's germline CDR1 is SGHNT and CDR2 YYREEE (reference sequence). V lost 4 bases, J lost 4 bases, and 3 bases stayed unmatched. The CDR3 loop is CASSPTSGGYEQYF. In DNA, the CDR3 is TGTGCCAGCAGCCCGACTAGCGGGGGATACGAGCAGTACTTC. The whole variable domain, filled in from reference TRBV5-4 and TRBJ2-7, reads ETGVTQSPTHLIKTRGQQVTLRCSSQSGHNTVSWYQQALGQGPQFIFQYYREEENGRGNFPPRFSGLQFPNYSSELNVNALELDDSALYLCASSPTSGGYEQYFGPGTRLTVT.

V and J are TRBV5-1 and TRBJ1-2; D is uncertain. With 0 bases removed from V and 4 bases from J, the gap between germline ends came to 10 bases. Germline CDR1 is SGHRS and CDR2 is YFSETQ. This CDR3 region has 14 residues. CDR3 sequence reads: CASSLDTIFYGYTF. The CDR3 nucleotides are TGCGCCAGCAGCTTGGACACAATCTTCTATGGCTACACCTTC.

This chain uses TRBV3-1 (or the pseudogene TRBV3-2) with TRBJ2-1, with a tentative D call TRBD2 (6 bases). CDR3 length: 15 residues. The germline CDR1 and CDR2 sequences are LGHDT and YNNKEL (reference sequence). With 3 bases removed from V and 0 bases from J, the gap between germline ends came to 9 bases. In nucleotides, the CDR3 is TGTGCCAGCAGCCAGGACGGGAGCTCCTACAATGAGCAGTTCTTC. Its translation: CASSQDGSSYNEQFF.

The gene calls are TRBV11-1 and TRBJ1-3; TRBD1 might be the D (6 bases). The CDR3 runs to 13 residues. Germline V gene sequence: CDR1 SGHAT, CDR2 FQDESV (reference sequence). V was pared by 3 bases and J by 7 bases, with 10 bases between. The CDR3 nucleotides are TGTGCCAGCAGCTTCAGCACAGGGAACACCATATATTTT. This encodes CASSFSTGNTIYF.

This clone was recorded a few times. This chain links TRBV19 with TRBJ1-1; 10 bases agree with TRBD1. Trimming took 1 base from V and 3 from J; bases not matched to a gene: 8. Per germline, CDR1 LNHDA and CDR2 SQIVND (reference sequence). The CDR3 covers 17 residues. CDR3 bases: TGTGCCAGTAGTATAGTTCCGGGACAGGGGTGGGACACTGAAGCTTTCTTT. Translated, it gives CASSIVPGQGWDTEAFF. The full variable domain, in which reference TRBV19 and TRBJ1-1 provide the parts outside the CDR3, is DGGITQSPKYLFRKEGQNVTLSCEQNLNHDAMYWYRQDPGQGLRLIYYSQIVNDFQKGDIAEGYSVSREKKESFPLTVTSAQKNPTAFYLCASSIVPGQGWDTEAFFGQGTRLTVV.

The chain joins TRBV2 to TRBJ1-3, with 7 bases fitting TRBD1. The CDR3 has 16 amino acids. The germline gives CDR1 SNHLY, CDR2 FYNNEI. J lost 1 base, V lost 1 base, and 4 bases had no gene match. The CDR3 DNA sequence: TGTGCCAGCAGTGAAGTGGGACAGATTTCTGGAAACACCATATATTTT. This translates into CASSEVGQISGNTIYF. Full variable domain (rest looked up from reference TRBV2 and TRBJ1-3): EPEVTQTPSHQVTQMGQEVILRCVPISNHLYFYWYRQILGQKVEFLVSFYNNEISEKSEIFDDQFSVERPDGSNFTLKIRSTKLEDSAMYFCASSEVGQISGNTIYFGEGSWLTVV.